This T cell receptor (beta chain) was found in a study of CXCR3-negative and CXCR3-positive naive CD8 T cells. Study-wide findings and caveats: TRB CDR3s of CXCR3-positive naive cells were more hydrophobic than those of CXCR3-negative naive cells.

CDR1 SEHNR and CDR2 FQNEAQ come from the germline V gene (reference sequence). This CDR3 spans 15 amino acids. Libraries of TRB cDNA were made by 5' RACE and carried UMIs. TCRdb reprocessed the 5' RACE reads and reports one entry per CDR3 protein, with no DNA. The sample holds approximately 65,000 distinct CDR3 sequences. To note about this clonotype: The antigen is unknown.

Sorts that each held 280,000 or so cells were run in triplicate for every CD8+ T cell subset. Sequencing was done on a sample of naive CXCR3+ CD8+ T cells from blood. As for subset: CD45RO-CCR7+CD27+CD95- naive CD8+ T cells expressing CXCR3 (TNR3+). The V call is TRBV7-9, the J call TRBJ2-7. The receptor was isolated from a human donor in good health. Some clones in this sample may be carry-over from other donors' samples. CDR3 sequence reads: CASSPQVGEIYEQYF.